The present T cell receptor beta chain was sequenced within a study of long-term antiretroviral therapy in people with HIV. Notes on the study in general: An increase in diversity followed ART, yet levels stayed below transplant donor controls. CDR3 length ranges were narrower in HIV repertoires than in controls.

The assay used was immunoSEQ (version v3.0), run at survey level. Generated by immunoSEQ multiplex PCR, the TCRdb table keeps only in-frame clones and is missing some. The sample has 20,000 or so clones, about 76% seen once. Each specimen consisted of roughly 1-10 million cryopreserved PBMC prior to extraction of DNA. Note on this clone: As yet, its antigen is unknown.

The V gene lost 4 bases and the J gene lost 0 bases, with 4 bases spanning the gap. CDR3 size: 12 residues. Germline V gene sequence: CDR1 SEHNR, CDR2 FQNEAQ (reference sequence). This TCR was recovered from a man aged 35 to 55 with HIV. The input for sequencing was unsorted PBMCs, taken 0.1 years before starting antiretroviral therapy. The chain links TRBV7-9 to TRBJ2-7, with D hard to call. In nucleotides, the CDR3 is TGTGCCAGCAGCTCTGCCTCCTACGAGCAGTACTTC. Protein product: CASSSASYEQYF.